This TCR beta chain was found in a study of blood T cell repertoires in COVID-19. Looking at the study overall: Researchers got acute and convalescent COVID-19 samples from the United States, Italy and Spain.

As handled by the study authors: Estimation of nucleated cell counts was performed using reference gene primer amplification. Clones were read by immunoSEQ multiplex PCR, and TCRdb kept only the in-frame ones, dropping some. V, J and clone size reflect that table, while D and trimming were determined from the DNA. The data hold some 100,000 clones, with 75% to 90% observed a single time. V was pared by 2 bases and J by 7 bases, with 21 bases between. CDR3 length equals 16 residues. Per the germline V gene, CDR1 is SGHTA and CDR2 is FQGNSA. This receptor was taken from a human donor in a cohort sampled during active COVID-19. The chain carries TRBV7-2 and TRBJ2-7, with D possibly TRBD2 on 5 matching bases. The sample was peripheral blood. CDR3 sequence reads: CASSLTSGTPEEEQYF. As DNA, the CDR3 is TGTGCCAGCAGCTTAACGTCAGGTACACCGGAGGAAGAGCAGTACTTC. The full variable domain, completed using reference TRBV7-2 and TRBJ2-7, is GAGVSQSPSNKVTEKGKDVELRCDPISGHTALYWYRQSLGQGLEFLIYFQGNSAPDKSGLPSDRFSAERTGGSVSTLTIQRTQQEDSAVYLCASSLTSGTPEEEQYFGPGTRLTVT.